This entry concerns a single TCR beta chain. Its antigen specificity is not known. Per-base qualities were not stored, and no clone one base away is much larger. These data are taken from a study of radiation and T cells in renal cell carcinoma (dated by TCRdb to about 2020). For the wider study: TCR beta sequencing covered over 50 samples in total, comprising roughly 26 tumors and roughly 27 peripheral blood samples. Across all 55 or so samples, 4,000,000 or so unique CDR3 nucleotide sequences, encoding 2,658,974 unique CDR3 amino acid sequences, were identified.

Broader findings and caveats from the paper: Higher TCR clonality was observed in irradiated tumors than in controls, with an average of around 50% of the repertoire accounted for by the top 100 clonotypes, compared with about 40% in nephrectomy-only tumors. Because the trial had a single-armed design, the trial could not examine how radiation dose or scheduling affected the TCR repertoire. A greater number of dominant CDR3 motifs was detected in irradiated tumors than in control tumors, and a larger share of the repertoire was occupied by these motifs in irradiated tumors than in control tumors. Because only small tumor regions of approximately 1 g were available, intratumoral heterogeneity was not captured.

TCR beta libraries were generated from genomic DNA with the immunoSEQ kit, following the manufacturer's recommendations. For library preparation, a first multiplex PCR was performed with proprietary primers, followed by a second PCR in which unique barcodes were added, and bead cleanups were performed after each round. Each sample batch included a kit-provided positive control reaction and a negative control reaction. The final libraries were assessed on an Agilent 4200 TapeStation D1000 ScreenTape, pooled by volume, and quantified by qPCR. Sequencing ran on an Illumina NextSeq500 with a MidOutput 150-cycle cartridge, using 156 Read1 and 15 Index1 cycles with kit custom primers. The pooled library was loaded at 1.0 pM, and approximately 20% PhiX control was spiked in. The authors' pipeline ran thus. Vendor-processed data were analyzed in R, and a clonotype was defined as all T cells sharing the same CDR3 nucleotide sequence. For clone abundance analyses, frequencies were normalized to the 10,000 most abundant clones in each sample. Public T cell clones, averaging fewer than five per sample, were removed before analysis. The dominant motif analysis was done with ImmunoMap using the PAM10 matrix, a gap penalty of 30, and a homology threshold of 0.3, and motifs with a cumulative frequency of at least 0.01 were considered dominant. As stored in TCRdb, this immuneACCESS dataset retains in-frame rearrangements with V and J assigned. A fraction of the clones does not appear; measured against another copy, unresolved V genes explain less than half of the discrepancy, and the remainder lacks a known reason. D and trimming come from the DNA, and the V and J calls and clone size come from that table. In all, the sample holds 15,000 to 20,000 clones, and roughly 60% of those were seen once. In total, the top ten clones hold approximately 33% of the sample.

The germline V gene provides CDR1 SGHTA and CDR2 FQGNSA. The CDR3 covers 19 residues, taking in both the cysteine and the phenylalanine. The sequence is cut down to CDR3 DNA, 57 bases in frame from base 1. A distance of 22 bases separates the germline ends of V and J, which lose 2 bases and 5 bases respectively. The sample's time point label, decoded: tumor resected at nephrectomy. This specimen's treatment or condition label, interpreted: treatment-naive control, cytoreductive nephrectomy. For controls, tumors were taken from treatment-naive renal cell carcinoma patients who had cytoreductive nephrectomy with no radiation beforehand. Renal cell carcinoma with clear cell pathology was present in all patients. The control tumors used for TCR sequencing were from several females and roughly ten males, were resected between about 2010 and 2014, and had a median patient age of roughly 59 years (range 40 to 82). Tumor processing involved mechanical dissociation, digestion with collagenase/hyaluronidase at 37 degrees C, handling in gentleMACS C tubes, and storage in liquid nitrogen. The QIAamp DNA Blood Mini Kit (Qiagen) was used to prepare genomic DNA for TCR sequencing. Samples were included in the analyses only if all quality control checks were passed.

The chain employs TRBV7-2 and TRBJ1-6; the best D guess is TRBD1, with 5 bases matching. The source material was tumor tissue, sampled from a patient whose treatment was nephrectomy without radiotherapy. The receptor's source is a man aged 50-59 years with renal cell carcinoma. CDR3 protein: CASSLWAGFLGGNNSPLHF. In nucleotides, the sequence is TGTGCCAGCAGCTTATGGGCAGGGTTTTTAGGAGGGAATAATTCACCCCTCCACTTT.